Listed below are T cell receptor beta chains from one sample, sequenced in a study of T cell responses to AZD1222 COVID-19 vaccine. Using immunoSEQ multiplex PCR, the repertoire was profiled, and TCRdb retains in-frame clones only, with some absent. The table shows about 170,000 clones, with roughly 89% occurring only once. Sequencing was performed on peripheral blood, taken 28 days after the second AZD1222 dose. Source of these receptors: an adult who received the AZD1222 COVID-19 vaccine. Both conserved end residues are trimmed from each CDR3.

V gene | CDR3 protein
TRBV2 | ASRQGAQGANVLT
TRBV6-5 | ASPGNSPNYGYT
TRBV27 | ASRTPGHLEAF
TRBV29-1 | SVAGGVGGVGSF
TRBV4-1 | ASTAFGGSYNEQF
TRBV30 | AWSVGVGHQPQH
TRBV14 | ASSQGTSPYYGYT
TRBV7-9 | ASSFQDRVGYT
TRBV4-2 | ASSQSAGGMDTQY
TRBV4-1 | ASSHGANVLT
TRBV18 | ASSSSLPGIHGAEQY
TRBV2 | ASSVDAAWVQPQH
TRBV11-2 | ASSLEPGPYEQY
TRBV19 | ASLTGLGTEAF
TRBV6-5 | ASSREKYEQY
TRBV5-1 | ASSYMAAQEEAF
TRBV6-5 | ASSYRQLQPQH
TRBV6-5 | ASDRGNTGELF
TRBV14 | ASSQEINYGYT
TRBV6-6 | ASTIARGPYEQY
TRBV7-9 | ASSLAYGANTEAF
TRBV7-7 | ASSVDRYYEQY
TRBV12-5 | ASGLEGPKY
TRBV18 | ASSPLGQGRMNTGELF
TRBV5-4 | ASSLWEDRGLGGYT
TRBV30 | VSDRGYYGYT
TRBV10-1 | ASSSGQAANEQF
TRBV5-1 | ASGGLNSAPEAF
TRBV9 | ASSVGGSGGSSYNEQF
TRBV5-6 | ASSPGGGSPYEQY
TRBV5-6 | ASSLVQQAADQPQH
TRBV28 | ASSFEVEAF
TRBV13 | ASSIRTGASFA
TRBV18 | ASSPPSTDTQY
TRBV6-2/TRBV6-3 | ASSYSAGTNYEQY
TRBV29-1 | SVEFRGQGTYNEQF
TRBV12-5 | ASGLGQLTTNEKLF
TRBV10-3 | AIRQGARAEAF
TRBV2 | ASKQGVDQPQH
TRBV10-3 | AISESRQPQH
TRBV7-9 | ASSSMGTGYTEAF
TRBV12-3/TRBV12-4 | ASSFTGPQPQH
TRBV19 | ASSIGQYMNTEAF
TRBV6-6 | ASTRDFRTDTQY
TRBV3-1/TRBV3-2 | ASSQVQGDTEAF
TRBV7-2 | ASSLDPQRLF
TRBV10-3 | AIRGAERGGSDTQY
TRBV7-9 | ASSPRGFGTGGYEQY
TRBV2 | ASSGDREGEKLF
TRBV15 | ATSREGVTEAF
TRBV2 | TQGVNTEAF
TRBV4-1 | ASSQGWGGEENIQY
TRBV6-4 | ASSDSARNEQF
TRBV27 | ASSFGEAVGSGYT
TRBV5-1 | ASSLGGSYNSPLH
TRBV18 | ASSPPGQGETQY
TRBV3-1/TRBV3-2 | ASSQERHSGNTIY